This T cell receptor (beta chain) was identified in a study of blood T cell repertoires in COVID-19. Study information: Samples representing acute and convalescent COVID-19 were sourced from the United States, Italy and Spain.

Recruited during active infection, patients (from Seattle) were subsequently followed longitudinally. Original data processing: Amplification of reference gene primers provided the estimated nucleated cell counts. Repertoires were generated with immunoSEQ multiplex PCR, while TCRdb's copy carries only in-frame clones and drops some. V, J and clone size were drawn from that table, and D and trimming were deduced from the DNA. The table includes around 300,000 clones, approximately 90% detected once. CDR3 size: 14 residues. Germline V gene sequence: CDR1 SGHRS, CDR2 YFSETQ. Trimming left V 3 bases short and J 0 bases short, with 10 bases between. This clone was detected once.

Sequencing was performed on peripheral blood. The sequence derives from a woman between 45 and 60 years old with COVID-19, enrolled during active disease. The V and J genes are TRBV5-1 and TRBJ2-7; D may be TRBD1 (6 bases). The CDR3 DNA reads TGCGCCAGCAGCTGGGGGCCCAGCTCCTACGAGCAGTACTTC. This translates into CASSWGPSSYEQYF.